The 14 T cell receptor beta chains reported below all come from one sample, sequenced in a study of T cells in tumors after PD-1 blockade. Produced via immunoSEQ multiplex PCR; TCRdb's table is partial and in-frame only. The sample yields some 7,200 clones, nearly 70% seen once. The sequencing used tumor tissue, collected after anti-PD-1 treatment. All receptors come from a human donor with basal cell carcinoma.

This clone appeared once. The V gene is TRBV18, the J gene TRBJ1-4, with no clear D. CDR1 is KGHSH, CDR2 LQKENI, per germline. V was cut by 0 bases and J by 5 bases, with 4 bases left in between. This CDR3 is 13 amino acids long. This chain's CDR3 is CASSPPPNEKLFF. The CDR3 DNA sequence: TGTGCCAGCTCACCACCCCCGAATGAAAAACTGTTTTTT.

The chain is built from TRBV5-5 and TRBJ2-1; no definite D call. Trimming pared 4 bases from V and 3 bases from J, leaving 14 bases between. Germline values: CDR1 SGHKS, CDR2 YYEKEE (reference sequence). The CDR3 has 15 amino acids. The DNA for the CDR3 is TGTGCCAGCAGCACTGGGTTCGACTTCTACAATGAGCAGTTCTTC. Amino acid sequence: CASSTGFDFYNEQFF. The whole variable domain, remainder taken from reference TRBV5-5 and TRBJ2-1, is DAGVTQSPTHLIKTRGQQVTLRCSPISGHKSVSWYQQVLGQGPQFIFQYYEKEERGRGNFPDRFSARQFPNYSSELNVNALLLGDSALYLCASSTGFDFYNEQFFGPGTRLTVL.

The chain joins TRBV11-3 to TRBJ2-3, with 7 bases matching TRBD2. The CDR3 loop spans 16 amino acids. The germline gives CDR1 SGHNT, CDR2 YENEEA. The junction had 9 bases not matched to a gene; V was cut back by 5 bases and J by 1 base. The CDR3 is CASSRRGSGGTDTQYF. In nucleotides, the CDR3 is TGTGCCAGCAGCCGGCGGGGAAGCGGGGGCACAGATACGCAGTATTTT.

The V and J genes are TRBV14 and TRBJ2-3; D is perhaps TRBD2 (6 bases). The V gene's germline CDR1 is SGHDN and CDR2 FVKESK. The V end was cut by 4 bases, the J end by 4 bases, with 12 bases between. CDR3 length equals 14 residues. CDR3 amino acids: CASSLELASDTQYF. DNA for the CDR3: TGTGCCAGCAGCCTCGAACTAGCCTCAGATACGCAGTATTTT.

The rearrangement joins TRBV12-2 to TRBJ2-2; TRBD1 is taken as the D call from the table, unchecked against the DNA. TRBV12-2 is noted as a pseudogene. This CDR3 has 15 residues. As DNA, the CDR3 is TGTGCAAGTCGCCGGACAGGGGGCAACACCGGGGAGCTGTTTTTT. Encoded protein: CASRRTGGNTGELFF.

This rearrangement joins TRBV24-1 to TRBJ1-2, with D unclear. The V and J ends lost 4 bases and 1 base respectively, with 9 bases between them. The CDR3 is 14 residues long. Germline V gene lookup returns CDR1 KGHDR and CDR2 SFDVKD. The CDR3 reads CATSDGSFNYGYTF. The CDR3 nucleotides are TGTGCCACCAGTGACGGGTCCTTTAACTATGGCTACACCTTC.

The V call is TRBV3-1 (or the pseudogene TRBV3-2), the J call TRBJ1-4, with D possibly matching TRBD1 (6 bases). CDR3 length: 14 residues. Trimming left V 4 bases short and J 6 bases short, with 12 bases between. CDR1 and CDR2 (germline): LGHDT, YNNKEL (reference sequence). The CDR3 DNA is TGTGCCAGCAGCCTTACCGGGACATATGAAAAACTGTTTTTT. It specifies CASSLTGTYEKLFF.

This rearrangement joins TRBV7-2 to TRBJ1-4; D unclear. The CDR3 is 15 residues long. CDR1 and CDR2 from the germline V gene are SGHTA and FQGNSA. The V gene lost 2 bases and the J gene lost 8 bases, with 15 bases spanning the gap. In nucleotides, the CDR3 is TGTGCCAGCAGCTTAAGTGGCAAGGAGGGCGAAAAACTGTTTTTT. It specifies CASSLSGKEGEKLFF.

The chain couples TRBV18 to TRBJ2-3; D is ambiguous. The ends were cut back, 2 bases at V and 0 bases at J, with 9 bases in the middle. This CDR3 has 15 amino acids. The germline gives CDR1 KGHSH, CDR2 LQKENI. Here the CDR3 reads CASSPIAASTDTQYF. The CDR3 DNA is TGTGCCAGCTCACCAATCGCGGCTAGCACAGATACGCAGTATTTT.

The genes are TRBV2 and TRBJ2-5; D ambiguous. This CDR3 comprises 12 residues. V was shortened by 0 bases and J by 10 bases, with 9 bases between the two germline ends. Looked up from germline, CDR1 is SNHLY and CDR2 is FYNNEI. The CDR3: CASSEASAGQYF. In DNA, the CDR3 is TGTGCCAGCAGTGAAGCGTCCGCAGGCCAGTACTTC.

This chain connects TRBV5-6 to TRBJ1-6; no clear D gene. There are 13 residues in the CDR3. Per germline, CDR1 SGHDT and CDR2 YYEEEE. V lost 1 base and J lost 10, with 9 bases in between. In DNA, the CDR3 is TGTGCCAGCAGCTTGCAAGCATTATCACCCCTCCACTTT. Amino acid sequence: CASSLQALSPLHF.

The V and J genes are TRBV11-3 and TRBJ1-1; D not resolved. Germline V gives CDR1 SGHNT, CDR2 YENEEA. CDR3 length: 12 amino acids. Trimming took off 8 bases at V and 7 bases at J, with 14 bases between the two ends. The chain's CDR3 is CASAMGDGEAFF. In DNA form, the CDR3 reads TGTGCCAGCGCGATGGGTGACGGTGAAGCTTTCTTT. Full variable domain (missing parts from reference TRBV11-3 and TRBJ1-1): EAGVVQSPRYKIIEKKQPVAFWCNPISGHNTLYWYLQNLGQGPELLIRYENEEAVDDSQLPKDRFSAERLKGVDSTLKIQPAELGDSAVYLCASAMGDGEAFFGQGTRLTVV.

This clone was observed a single time. V usage is TRBV28 and J usage is TRBJ2-5, with D perhaps being TRBD1 or TRBD2 (6 bases each). Germline CDR1 MDHEN, CDR2 SYDVKM. The CDR3 sequence is 17 residues long. Trimming pared 8 bases from V and 5 bases from J, leaving 27 bases between. This chain's CDR3 is CASSTGTYLSGGETQYF. CDR3 coding DNA: TGTGCCAGCTCCACCGGGACATATCTATCCGGAGGGGAGACCCAGTACTTC.

This rearrangement joins TRBV14 to TRBJ2-5, with a tentative D call TRBD2 (6 bases). The length of the CDR3 is 16 residues. The germline V and J ends were trimmed by 0 bases and 5 bases, with 16 bases remaining between them. The germline V gene encodes CDR1 SGHDN and CDR2 FVKESK. CDR3 protein: CASSQDQTGVRETQYF. CDR3 DNA: TGTGCCAGCAGCCAAGATCAAACGGGAGTACGGGAGACCCAGTACTTC.